These T cell receptor beta chains were read from a single sample in a study of early stage breast cancer tumors. Method: immunoSEQ multiplex PCR; TCRdb's copy keeps in-frame clones and lacks some. The sample lists tens of thousands of clones; about three quarters were seen once. What was sequenced was blood. The receptors stem from a person aged 40-50 years with breast cancer. Each CDR3 is given with its conserved first and last residue. The D gene is left open where the match is weak. The size of a clone is reported for some rows only, either as once, few or many, or as a class for expanded clones.

NA | NA | TRBJ1-2 | TRBV30 | CAWRSQAGYGYTF
NA | NA | TRBJ2-5 | TRBV7-2 | CASSLGLAGNGETQYF
NA | TRBD1 | TRBJ1-5 | TRBV6-5 | CASSRQGMGNQPQHF
NA | NA | TRBJ2-7 | TRBV2 | CASSRTVPYEQYF
once | NA | TRBJ2-7 | TRBV9 | CASSVSADPYEQYF
NA | TRBD1 | TRBJ1-5 | TRBV5-1 | CASSPGQGNQPQHF
NA | TRBD1 | TRBJ2-1 | TRBV9 | CASSLGLPGGLGEQFF
NA | NA | TRBJ2-7 | TRBV10-1 | CASSESPGQIEQYF
few | NA | TRBJ1-1 | TRBV11-2 | CASSLLRNTEAFF
NA | TRBD1 | TRBJ2-5 | TRBV6-1 | CASSEGTGLETQYF
NA | NA | TRBJ1-2 | TRBV19 | CASSIDGQLNYGYTF
NA | TRBD2 | TRBJ2-5 | TRBV19 | CASRLAGVETQYF
NA | NA | TRBJ2-7 | TRBV7-9 | CASSTGDGRYEQYF
NA | TRBD1 | TRBJ1-2 | TRBV5-6 | CASSLTSGTGKVYGYTF
NA | TRBD2 | TRBJ2-3 | TRBV6-5 | CASSPEAGTDTQYF
NA | NA | TRBJ2-4 | TRBV28 | CASSPLSGGYGYF
NA | NA | TRBJ2-1 | TRBV27 | CASSLGGPSYNEQFF
NA | NA | TRBJ2-3 | TRBV11-2 | CASSRAIQELHTQYF
NA | TRBD2 | TRBJ2-5 | TRBV30 | CAWKYAGAIETQYF
NA | NA | TRBJ1-2 | TRBV15 | CATSRDFREGPDYGYTF